This T cell receptor beta chain derives from a study of tumor-infiltrating lymphocytes in primary liver carcinoma. In addition to blood RNA drawn from unsorted whole blood, germline DNA was extracted. On this clonotype: A junction boundary mismatches the germline segment, possibly from a read error.

The investigators made TCR beta cDNA from approximately 0.5 ug total RNA, using a constant-region primer. Libraries for TCR beta were built through three nested multiplex PCR rounds, which together made up a slightly modified ARM-PCR procedure. The first two PCR rounds used TRBV1-TRBV30 forward primers with a C-beta reverse primer, about 10 cycles each. Via MiXCR, TCRdb re-called the multiplex PCR reads, giving one row per CDR3 protein. Here the sample spans around 210,000 distinct CDR3 sequences, less than 70% being singletons. Germline loops: CDR1 SQVTM, CDR2 ANQGSEA. CDR3 length: 12 residues. The chain is built from TRBV29-1 and TRBJ1-5; D is uncertain. The clonotype was recovered from a woman aged 55-70 years with primary liver carcinoma and hepatitis B virus infection. The material sequenced was peripheral blood. The CDR3 reads CSVGDRGRTQRF. CDR3 sequence (DNA): TGCAGCGTTGGAGATCGAGGGAGAACCCAGCGTTTT.